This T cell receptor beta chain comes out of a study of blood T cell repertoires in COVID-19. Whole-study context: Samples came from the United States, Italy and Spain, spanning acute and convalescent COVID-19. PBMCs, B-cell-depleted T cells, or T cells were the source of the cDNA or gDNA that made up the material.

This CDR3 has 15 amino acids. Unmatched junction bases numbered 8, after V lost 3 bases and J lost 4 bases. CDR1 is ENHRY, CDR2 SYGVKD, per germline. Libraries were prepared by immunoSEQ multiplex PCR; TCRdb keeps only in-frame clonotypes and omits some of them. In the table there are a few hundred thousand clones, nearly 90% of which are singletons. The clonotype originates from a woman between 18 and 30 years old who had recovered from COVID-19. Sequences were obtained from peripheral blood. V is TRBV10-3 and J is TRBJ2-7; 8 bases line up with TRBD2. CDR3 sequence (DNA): TGTGCCATCAGTGAAGGTCGGGGGGGTCCATACGAGCAGTACTTC. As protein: CAISEGRGGPYEQYF.